Shown below are 17 T cell receptor beta chains from a single sample sequenced in a study of blood T cell repertoires in COVID-19. Here immunoSEQ multiplex PCR was the method, and the copy in TCRdb shows in-frame clones only, minus some. The data show roughly 150,000 clones, with over 75% seen just once and approximately 2.8% held by the top ten. The sample consisted of peripheral blood. These TCRs come from a woman in her fifties or sixties with active COVID-19.

The rearrangement uses TRBV19 and TRBJ2-1; TRBD2 matches at 13 bases. This CDR3 is 18 amino acids long. Germline V gene data show CDR1 as LNHDA and CDR2 as SQIVND (reference sequence). Germline trimming cut 5 bases from V and 2 bases from J; bases unmatched to any gene: 9. The CDR3 bases are TGTGCCAGTAGTCCCGGGACTAGCGGGAATGGGCCCTACAATGAGCAGTTCTTC. It translates to CASSPGTSGNGPYNEQFF.

The gene calls are TRBV6-5 and TRBJ1-1; 12 bases are shared with TRBD1. The CDR3 extends over 15 amino acids. The germline V gene has CDR1 MNHEY and CDR2 SVGAGI. V trimming: 0 bases; J trimming: 8 bases; junction bases outside the gene matches: 4. The CDR3 sequence is CASSYSGTGGWEAFF. Here the CDR3 DNA reads TGTGCCAGCAGTTACTCGGGGACAGGGGGCTGGGAAGCTTTCTTT.

This chain links TRBV27 with TRBJ1-6; tentative D call: TRBD1 (5 bases). The V and J ends lost 3 bases and 7 bases respectively, with 13 bases between them. Germline lookup yields CDR1 MNHEY and CDR2 SMNVEV (reference sequence). CDR3 size: 15 residues. Here the CDR3 reads CASSLGTRTNSPLHF. The CDR3 region has the DNA TGTGCCAGCAGTTTGGGGACTCGGACAAATTCACCCCTCCACTTT.

The V and J genes are TRBV15 and TRBJ2-7, with 9 bases that match TRBD2. This CDR3 region has 14 residues. Unmatched junction bases numbered 4, after V lost 3 bases and J lost 4 bases. Germline CDR1 is LNHNV and CDR2 is YYDKDF (reference sequence). CDR3 coding DNA: TGTGCCACCAGCAGCGGGACTAGCTTTTACGAGCAGTACTTC. Amino acids: CATSSGTSFYEQYF.

The chain links TRBV3-1 (or the pseudogene TRBV3-2) to TRBJ2-1; 7 bases align to TRBD2. The V gene end was trimmed by 7 bases and the J gene end by 2 bases; junction bases not matched to a gene: 11. The CDR3 runs 16 residues. CDR1 is LGHDT, CDR2 YNNKEL, per germline (reference sequence). CDR3 nucleotides: TGTGCCAGCAAGGGCGGGGGACCTTTCGCCTACAATGAGCAGTTCTTC. Encoded protein: CASKGGGPFAYNEQFF.

This clone was seen only once. The CDR3 DNA follows: TGTGCCAGCAGCTTGGTGCAGCGGGGACCCTACGAGCAGTACTTC. It translates to CASSLVQRGPYEQYF. The chain couples TRBV5-6 to TRBJ2-7, with 7 nucleotides matching TRBD2. Trimming removed 0 bases from V and 2 bases from J; junction bases left unmatched: 5. Germline V gene lookup returns CDR1 SGHDT and CDR2 YYEEEE. This CDR3 contains 15 residues.

V and J are TRBV19 and TRBJ1-5, with TRBD1 matching 7 bases. The CDR3 spans 17 residues. Trimming at V came to 3 bases and at J to 3 bases, leaving 11 bases not matched to a gene. The V gene's germline CDR1 is LNHDA and CDR2 SQIVND (reference sequence). The CDR3 DNA is TGTGCCAGTAGTATGATCCTGACGGGACAGCTCAATCAGCCCCAGCATTTT. This codes for CASSMILTGQLNQPQHF.

This clone was observed once. DNA of the CDR3: TGTGCCAGCGTGGGGAGAGACAGGTACAATGAGCAGTTCTTC. As protein: CASVGRDRYNEQFF. This chain links TRBV6-5 with TRBJ2-1, with D perhaps TRBD1 (6 bases). V was shortened by 8 bases and J by 4 bases, with 15 bases between the two germline ends. This CDR3 region has 14 residues. Per germline, CDR1 MNHEY and CDR2 SVGAGI.

V gene TRBV14 combines with J gene TRBJ2-3; TRBD2 aligns across 7 bases. This CDR3 has 16 amino acids. Germline loops: CDR1 SGHDN, CDR2 FVKESK. After removal of 0 bases from V and 2 bases from J, the junction contained 5 bases not matched to a gene. The DNA for the CDR3 is TGTGCCAGCAGCCAAGATTTGCGGGGGAACACAGATACGCAGTATTTT. Translation: CASSQDLRGNTDTQYF. Full variable domain (rest looked up from reference TRBV14 and TRBJ2-3): EAGVTQFPSHSVIEKGQTVTLRCDPISGHDNLYWYRRVMGKEIKFLLHFVKESKQDESGMPNNRFLAERTGGTYSTLKVQPAELEDSGVYFCASSQDLRGNTDTQYFGPGTRLTVL.

V and J are TRBV9 and TRBJ1-4; 7 positions match TRBD1. Germline assignment: CDR1 SGDLS and CDR2 YYNGEE. V lost 3 bases to trimming and J lost 1 base; unmatched junction nucleotides: 0. This CDR3 has 14 residues. This CDR3 is CASSDRGTNEKLFF. DNA for the CDR3: TGTGCCAGCAGCGACAGGGGAACTAATGAAAAACTGTTTTTT.

This chain uses TRBV28 with TRBJ1-5; 7 bases are a match to TRBD1. The CDR3 has 14 residues. V lost 2 bases, J lost 7 bases, and 5 bases stayed unmatched. The germline gives CDR1 MDHEN, CDR2 SYDVKM. CDR3 DNA: TGTGCCAGCAGTTTAACAGGGGTCAGCCAGCCCCAGCATTTT. Its protein product is CASSLTGVSQPQHF. Combining the CDR3 with reference TRBV28 and TRBJ1-5 gives the whole variable domain DVKVTQSSRYLVKRTGEKVFLECVQDMDHENMFWYRQDPGLGLRLIYFSYDVKMKEKGDIPEGYSVSREKKERFSLILESASTNQTSMYLCASSLTGVSQPQHFGDGTRLSIL.

The V gene is TRBV24-1, the J gene TRBJ2-1; 11 nucleotides match TRBD2. The V gene's germline CDR1 is KGHDR and CDR2 SFDVKD. The V gene end was trimmed by 5 bases and the J gene end by 8 bases; junction bases not matched to a gene: 7. This CDR3 contains 15 residues. The CDR3 region is CATSVGTSGRDEQFF. The CDR3 bases are TGTGCCACCAGTGTCGGGACTAGCGGTAGGGATGAGCAGTTCTTC.

V gene TRBV6-5 combines with J gene TRBJ2-5; 10 positions match TRBD1. Germline V gene sequence: CDR1 MNHEY, CDR2 SVGAGI. V dropped 6 bases and J dropped 7; count of bases not matched to a gene: 5. The CDR3 sequence is 13 residues long. CDR3 DNA sequence: TGTGCCAGCAGGGACAGGGGGATCGGGACCCAGTACTTC. Amino acid sequence: CASRDRGIGTQYF.

The chain carries TRBV6-1 and TRBJ1-2, with D unresolved. From germline, CDR1 is MNHNS and CDR2 SASEGT. The CDR3 spans 15 residues. V was trimmed by 1 base and J by 2 bases, leaving 11 bases between them. CDR3 region: CASSEVSLLNYGYTF. As DNA, the CDR3 is TGTGCCAGCAGTGAAGTTAGTCTTTTAAACTATGGCTACACCTTC.

This rearrangement joins TRBV6-2 or TRBV6-3 to TRBJ2-5, with D unclear. Per the germline V gene, CDR1 is MNHEY and CDR2 is SVGEGT. The CDR3 contains 15 residues. The V end was cut by 5 bases, the J end by 5 bases, with 18 bases between. The CDR3 DNA reads TGTGCCAGCAGTCCCCAAACAGTGTCACGGGAGACCCAGTACTTC. Amino acids: CASSPQTVSRETQYF.

This clone was counted between two and nine times. One end of the junction is discordant with germline, which a read error may explain. This chain uses TRBV7-2 with TRBJ2-7; D may be TRBD1 (6 bases). The length of the CDR3 is 16 residues. The germline V gene encodes CDR1 SGHTA and CDR2 FQGNSA. CDR3 bases: TGTGCCAGCAGCTCTCTGCCACAGGGTGGATCCTCCGAGCAGTACTTC. Translated: CASSSLPQGGSSEQYF.

The V and J genes are TRBV7-9 and TRBJ1-3, with unresolved D. The CDR3 covers 15 residues. The germline V and J ends were trimmed by 4 bases and 2 bases, with 12 bases remaining between them. Germline CDR1 SEHNR, CDR2 FQNEAQ (reference sequence). The CDR3 loop is CASSSPGGPGNTIYF. The CDR3 nucleotides read TGTGCCAGCAGCTCCCCCGGCGGGCCTGGAAACACCATATATTTT.